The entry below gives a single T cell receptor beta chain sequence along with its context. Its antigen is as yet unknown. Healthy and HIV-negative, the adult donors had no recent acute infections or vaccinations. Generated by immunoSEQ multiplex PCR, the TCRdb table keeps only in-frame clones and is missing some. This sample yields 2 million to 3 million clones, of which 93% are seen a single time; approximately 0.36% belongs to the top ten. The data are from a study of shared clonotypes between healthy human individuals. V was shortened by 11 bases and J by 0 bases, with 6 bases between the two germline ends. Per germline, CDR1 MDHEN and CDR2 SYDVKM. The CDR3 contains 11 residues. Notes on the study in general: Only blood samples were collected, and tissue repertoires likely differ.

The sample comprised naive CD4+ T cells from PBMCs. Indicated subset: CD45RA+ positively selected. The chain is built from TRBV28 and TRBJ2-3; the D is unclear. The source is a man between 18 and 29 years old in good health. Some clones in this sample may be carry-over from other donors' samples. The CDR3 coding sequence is TGTGCCTGTGGTAGCACAGATACGCAGTATTTT. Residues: CACGSTDTQYF.